What follows are 28 T cell receptor beta chains derived from one specimen sequenced in a study of beta chain features in type 1 diabetes. The investigators reverse transcribed all of the isolated RNA, so they sequenced expressed TCRB transcripts. Only in-frame clones appear in the TCRdb table, and some are missing; sequencing was by immunoSEQ multiplex PCR. Seen here are about 230,000 clones, 9.6% observed once, and the top ten hold around 0.031%. The sequenced sample was naive CD4+ T cells from blood. The receptors derive from a woman aged 18-29 years in good health.

CDR3 in DNA: TGTGCCACCAGCAGAGATCTCGGGGTCGAGCAGTACTTC. The encoded protein is CATSRDLGVEQYF. The V call is TRBV15, the J call TRBJ2-7, with D possibly matching TRBD2 (5 bases). Between the trimmed V and J ends, which lost 0 bases and 6 bases, there was a span of 9 bases. From germline, CDR1 is LNHNV and CDR2 YYDKDF (reference sequence). The CDR3 totals 13 residues.

V is TRBV30 and J is TRBJ1-1; unclear D gene. Germline CDR1 is GTSNPN and CDR2 is SVGIG (reference sequence). The V end lost 3 bases, the J end lost 1 base, and 12 bases lay between the germline ends. The CDR3 runs to 14 residues. CDR3 in amino acids: CAWRSGLGNTEAFF. The CDR3 DNA reads TGTGCCTGGAGATCCGGACTGGGGAACACTGAAGCTTTCTTT. Complete variable domain (other parts from reference TRBV30 and TRBJ1-1): SQTIHQWPATLVQPVGSPLSLECTVEGTSNPNLYWYRQAAGRGLQLLFYSVGIGQISSEVPQNLSASRPQDRQFILSSKKLLLSDSGFYLCAWRSGLGNTEAFFGQGTRLTVV.

This clone showed up just a few times. V gene TRBV29-1 combines with J gene TRBJ2-5; 11 nucleotides agree with TRBD2. The J call may be in error: the DNA end matches TRBJ2-7 better. Germline assignment: CDR1 SQVTM and CDR2 ANQGSEA. The CDR3 totals 13 residues. The CDR3 region is CSTRLAGQNEQYF. CDR3 nucleotides: TGCAGCACTAGACTAGCGGGACAAAACGAGCAGTACTTC.

V gene TRBV10-1 combines with J gene TRBJ2-7, with 7 bases fitting TRBD1. The CDR3 extends over 13 amino acids. Germline values: CDR1 WNHNN, CDR2 SYGVQD (reference sequence). Trimming removed 6 bases from V and 2 bases from J; junction bases left unmatched: 4. The CDR3 loop reads CASSPTGTYEQYF. Here the CDR3 DNA reads TGCGCCAGCAGCCCGACAGGGACCTACGAGCAGTACTTC.

The rearrangement links TRBV15 to TRBJ1-2; D perhaps matches TRBD1 (5 bases). V was trimmed by 5 bases and J by 4 bases, leaving 14 bases between them. Germline values: CDR1 LNHNV, CDR2 YYDKDF (reference sequence). This CDR3 is 14 amino acids long. The CDR3 is CATSPGQGAYGYTF. The CDR3 coding sequence is TGTGCCACCAGCCCAGGGCAAGGGGCCTATGGCTACACCTTC. The full variable domain, in which reference TRBV15 and TRBJ1-2 provide the parts outside the CDR3, is DAMVIQNPRYQVTQFGKPVTLSCSQTLNHNVMYWYQQKSSQAPKLLFHYYDKDFNNEADTPDNFQSRRPNTSFCFLDIRSPGLGDTAMYLCATSPGQGAYGYTFGSGTRLTVV.

The chain has TRBV11-2 and TRBJ1-2; tentatively, D is TRBD1 (6 bases). This CDR3 comprises 12 residues. V gave up 3 bases and J gave up 8 bases, with 10 bases separating them. Germline-derived CDR1 and CDR2 are SGHAT and FQNNGV. The CDR3: CASSFDRRGYTF. The CDR3 region has the DNA TGTGCCAGCAGCTTTGACAGGAGGGGCTACACCTTC.

This clone was detected only a few times. This chain connects TRBV9 to TRBJ2-1; a possible D gene is TRBD2 (6 bases). From germline, CDR1 is SGDLS and CDR2 YYNGEE. The V end was cut by 2 bases, the J end by 0 bases, with 9 bases between. This CDR3 spans 15 amino acids. This CDR3 is CASSVTGVSYNEQFF. CDR3 coding DNA: TGTGCCAGCAGCGTCACGGGAGTCTCCTACAATGAGCAGTTCTTC.

This clone occurred a few times. V gene TRBV5-1 combines with J gene TRBJ2-1, with 11 bases lining up with TRBD1. Germline CDR1 is SGHRS and CDR2 is YFSETQ. The length of the CDR3 is 15 residues. V lost 2 bases, J lost 5 bases, and 3 bases stayed unmatched. The CDR3 region is CASSFQGQGDNEQFF. The CDR3 coding sequence is TGCGCCAGCAGCTTCCAGGGACAGGGGGACAATGAGCAGTTCTTC.

The chain has TRBV29-1 and TRBJ1-1, with 7 positions matching TRBD1. The CDR3 is 10 amino acids. The germline CDR1 and CDR2 sequences are SQVTM and ANQGSEA. After removal of 7 bases from V and 10 bases from J, the junction contained 6 bases not matched to a gene. The CDR3 sequence: CSARDSRAFF. CDR3 bases: TGCAGCGCAAGGGACAGTCGAGCTTTCTTT.

This clone occurred a few times. This sequence joins TRBV6-6 and TRBJ2-2; TRBD1 agrees at 8 bases. CDR3 length: 14 residues. Germline V gene sequence: CDR1 MNHNY, CDR2 SVGAGI (reference sequence). The trim removed 4 bases at V and 7 bases at J, leaving 5 bases unmatched. The CDR3 DNA sequence: TGTGCCAGCAGTTGGACAGGGTTTAGCGGGGAGCTGTTTTTT. It yields the protein CASSWTGFSGELFF.

This clone was seen more than once but under ten times. Other DNA sequences in the sample encode the same CDR3. J is TRBJ1-4 and V is TRBV5-4; 8 positions match TRBD1. Germline V CDR1 and CDR2: SGHNT, YYREEE (reference sequence). Trimming cost V 3 bases and J 4 bases; bases outside gene matches: 2. The CDR3 runs to 14 residues. This CDR3 reads CASSSTGVNEKLFF. The DNA for the CDR3 is TGTGCCAGCAGCTCGACAGGGGTTAATGAAAAACTGTTTTTT.

In its sample, this clone was seen a few times. V gene TRBV6-1 combines with J gene TRBJ1-2, with D tentatively TRBD1 (5 bases). V lost 5 bases and J 4 bases, leaving 11 bases between the germline ends. Germline V gene data show CDR1 as MNHNS and CDR2 as SASEGT. The CDR3 length is 13 residues. This CDR3 reads CASSLGGSYGYTF. As DNA, the CDR3 is TGTGCCAGCAGTTTGGGGGGATCCTATGGCTACACCTTC.

This clone came up a few times. The gene calls are TRBV5-1 and TRBJ2-2; 10 bases align to TRBD1. V gave up 1 base and J gave up 6 bases; unmatched junction bases: 12. Germline V lookup: CDR1 SGHRS, CDR2 YFSETQ. CDR3 length: 18 amino acids. The CDR3 protein is CASSLRPGQGISAGELFF. CDR3 coding DNA: TGCGCCAGCAGCTTGAGACCGGGACAGGGGATTTCGGCCGGGGAGCTGTTTTTT.

The V and J genes are TRBV7-9 and TRBJ2-1; a weak D match, TRBD1 (5 bases). Looked up from germline, CDR1 is SEHNR and CDR2 is FQNEAQ (reference sequence). This CDR3 is built from 15 residues. Trimming left V 2 bases short and J 7 bases short, with 15 bases between. CDR3 coding DNA: TGTGCCAGCAGCTTAAAGGGGATAAGTTTAAATGAGCAGTTCTTC. It translates to CASSLKGISLNEQFF.

A few counts support this clone. The chain uses TRBV29-1 and TRBJ1-2, with D perhaps TRBD1 (5 bases). V was clipped by 3 bases and J by 7 bases, with 21 bases between them. CDR1 is SQVTM and CDR2 is ANQGSEA in the germline V gene. There are 15 residues in the CDR3. DNA of the CDR3: TGCAGCGTTGACGAGGGTCAGGGTGAGGGAGGTGGCTACACCTTC. Encoded protein: CSVDEGQGEGGGYTF.

This clone has more than one count but fewer than ten. The rearrangement uses TRBV6-6 and TRBJ2-1; 9 bases map to TRBD1. J was trimmed by 10 bases and V by 2 bases; bases with no gene match: 9. CDR1 is MNHNY and CDR2 is SVGAGI in the germline V gene (reference sequence). The CDR3 runs to 15 residues. The CDR3 DNA is TGTGCCAGCAGTTACGACAGGGGGTTGTTTTGGGAGCAGTTCTTC. Protein sequence: CASSYDRGLFWEQFF.

Here the CDR3 reads CASSQDFSGTSQTQYF. The CDR3 DNA reads as TGCGCCAGCAGCCAAGACTTTAGCGGGACCTCCCAGACCCAGTACTTC. The genes are TRBV4-1 and TRBJ2-5; TRBD2 matches 8 bases. CDR3 size: 16 residues. CDR1 is MGHRA and CDR2 is YSYEKL in the germline V gene. Trimming took 0 bases from V and 6 from J; bases not matched to a gene: 9.

The J gene is TRBJ2-1, the V gene TRBV4-1, with 8 bases identical to TRBD2. Germline V lookup: CDR1 MGHRA, CDR2 YSYEKL. Losses at the gene ends were 1 base for V and 3 bases for J; bases not matched to a gene: 8. The CDR3 is 17 amino acids. The CDR3 loop is CASSQGARGGRYNEQFF. The CDR3, as DNA: TGCGCCAGCAGCCAAGGAGCCCGGGGGGGCCGCTACAATGAGCAGTTCTTC.

The table lists this clone with a few counts. The V gene is TRBV25-1, the J gene TRBJ2-3; D possibly corresponds to TRBD1 (6 bases). The V gene's germline CDR1 is MGHDK and CDR2 SYGVNS. The CDR3 length is 13 residues. V lost 2 bases and J 4 bases, leaving 7 bases between the germline ends. The CDR3 nucleotides read TGTGCCAGCAGTGAAGGGGGCGCAGATACGCAGTATTTT. Its translation: CASSEGGADTQYF.

This clone showed up just a few times. The rearrangement joins TRBV27 to TRBJ1-5; no reliable D call. Trimming took 5 bases from V and 1 from J, leaving 12 bases between them. The CDR3 totals 15 residues. In germline, CDR1 is MNHEY, CDR2 SMNVEV (reference sequence). CDR3 sequence reads: CASSRGWESNQPQHF. In nucleotides, the CDR3 is TGTGCCAGCAGTCGTGGTTGGGAGAGCAATCAGCCCCAGCATTTT.

CDR3 sequence: CASSEGNRGGTGELFF. The CDR3 coding sequence is TGCGCCAGCAGCGAGGGCAACAGGGGGGGGACCGGGGAGCTGTTTTTT. The gene calls are TRBV4-1 and TRBJ2-2; D is possibly TRBD1 (8 bases). The CDR3 has 16 residues. From germline, CDR1 is MGHRA and CDR2 YSYEKL. V was trimmed by 5 bases and J by 5 bases, leaving 18 bases between them.

The V and J genes are TRBV6-1 and TRBJ1-2; 7 nucleotides line up with TRBD1. Trimming removed 5 bases from V and 7 bases from J; junction bases left unmatched: 13. The germline CDR1 and CDR2 sequences are MNHNS and SASEGT. This CDR3 spans 15 amino acids. CDR3 coding DNA: TGTGCCAGCAGTCTCAGATCAGGACAGGCGGTTGGCTACACCTTC. It codes for CASSLRSGQAVGYTF.

The genes are TRBV7-8 and TRBJ1-5; D is unresolved. CDR3 length: 14 residues. Per the germline V gene, CDR1 is SGHVS and CDR2 is FQNEAQ. V lost 3 bases and J 6 bases, leaving 12 bases between the germline ends. In nucleotides, the CDR3 is TGTGCCAGCAGCTTGTACCAGGAGGGTCAGCCCCAGCATTTT. Amino acid sequence: CASSLYQEGQPQHF.

The chain joins TRBV10-3 to TRBJ2-3; 12 nucleotides align to TRBD2. V was clipped by 10 bases and J by 3 bases; unmatched bases: 8. The germline gives CDR1 ENHRY, CDR2 SYGVKD. This CDR3 is 15 amino acids long. CDR3 DNA: TGTGCCACTACAGGACTAGCGGGATCAACAGATACGCAGTATTTT. Translation gives CATTGLAGSTDTQYF.

This clone appeared many times. The chain is built from TRBV30 and TRBJ2-1; 14 nucleotides agree with TRBD2. From germline, CDR1 is GTSNPN and CDR2 SVGIG (reference sequence). This CDR3 has 15 amino acids. V shed 4 bases, J shed 13 bases, and the junction held 12 bases outside the gene matches. For the CDR3, the DNA is TGTGCCTGGAATCACCCGACTAGCGGGAGGGCCTTACAGTTCTTC. Its protein product is CAWNHPTSGRALQFF.

The V and J genes are TRBV9 and TRBJ1-3; TRBD1 aligns across 10 bases. This CDR3 has 15 residues. The germline CDR1 and CDR2 sequences are SGDLS and YYNGEE. V was clipped by 4 bases and J by 9 bases; unmatched bases: 10. CDR3 protein: CASSLLGTGEATIYF. The CDR3 DNA sequence: TGTGCCAGCAGCCTTTTAGGGACAGGGGAGGCCACCATATATTTT.

The chain joins TRBV15 to TRBJ1-3, with D hard to call. Per the germline V gene, CDR1 is LNHNV and CDR2 is YYDKDF (reference sequence). The CDR3 runs 17 residues. V lost 3 bases, J lost 1 base, and 16 bases lay in between. The CDR3 DNA sequence: TGTGCCACCAGCAGCGTCCCGACTGGGTCATCTGGAAACACCATATATTTT. Residues: CATSSVPTGSSGNTIYF. Supplemented by reference TRBV15 and TRBJ1-3, the full variable domain reads DAMVIQNPRYQVTQFGKPVTLSCSQTLNHNVMYWYQQKSSQAPKLLFHYYDKDFNNEADTPDNFQSRRPNTSFCFLDIRSPGLGDTAMYLCATSSVPTGSSGNTIYFGEGSWLTVV.

This clone was seen a few times. This chain links TRBV29-1 with TRBJ1-4, with 12 bases fitting TRBD1. Trimming took 6 bases from V and 5 from J; bases not matched to a gene: 7. CDR1 is SQVTM and CDR2 is ANQGSEA in the germline V gene. The length of the CDR3 is 15 residues. This CDR3 is CSVSGTGGRNEKLFF. CDR3 coding DNA: TGCAGCGTGTCCGGGACAGGGGGCCGAAATGAAAAACTGTTTTTT.